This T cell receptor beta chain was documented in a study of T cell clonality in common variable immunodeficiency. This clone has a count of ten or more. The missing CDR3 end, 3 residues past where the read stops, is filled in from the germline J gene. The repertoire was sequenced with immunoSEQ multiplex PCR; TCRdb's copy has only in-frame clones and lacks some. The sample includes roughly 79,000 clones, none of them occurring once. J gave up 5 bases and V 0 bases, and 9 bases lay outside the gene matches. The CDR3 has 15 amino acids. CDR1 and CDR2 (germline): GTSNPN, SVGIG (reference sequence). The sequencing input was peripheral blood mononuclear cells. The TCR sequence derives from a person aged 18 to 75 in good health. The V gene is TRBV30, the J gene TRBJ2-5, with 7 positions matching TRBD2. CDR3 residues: CAWSVGGGIWETQYF. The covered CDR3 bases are TGTGCCTGGAGTGTGGGGGGGGGAATTTGGGAGACC. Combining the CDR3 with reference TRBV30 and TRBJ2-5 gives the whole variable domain SQTIHQWPATLVQPVGSPLSLECTVEGTSNPNLYWYRQAAGRGLQLLFYSVGIGQISSEVPQNLSASRPQDRQFILSSKKLLLSDSGFYLCAWSVGGGIWETQYFGPGTRLLVL.